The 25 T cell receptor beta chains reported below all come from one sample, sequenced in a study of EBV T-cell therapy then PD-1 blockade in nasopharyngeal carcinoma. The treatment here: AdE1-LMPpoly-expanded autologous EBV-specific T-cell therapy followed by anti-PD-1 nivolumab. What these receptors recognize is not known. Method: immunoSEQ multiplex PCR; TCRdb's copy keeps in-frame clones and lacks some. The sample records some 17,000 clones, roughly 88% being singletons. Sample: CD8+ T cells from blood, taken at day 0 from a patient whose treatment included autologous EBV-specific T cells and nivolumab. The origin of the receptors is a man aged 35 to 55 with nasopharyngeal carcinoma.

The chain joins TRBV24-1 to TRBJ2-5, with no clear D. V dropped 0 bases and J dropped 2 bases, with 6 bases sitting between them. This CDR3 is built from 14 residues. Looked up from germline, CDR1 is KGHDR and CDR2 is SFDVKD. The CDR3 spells CATSDLGVQETQYF. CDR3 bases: TGTGCCACCAGTGATTTGGGTGTTCAAGAGACCCAGTACTTC.

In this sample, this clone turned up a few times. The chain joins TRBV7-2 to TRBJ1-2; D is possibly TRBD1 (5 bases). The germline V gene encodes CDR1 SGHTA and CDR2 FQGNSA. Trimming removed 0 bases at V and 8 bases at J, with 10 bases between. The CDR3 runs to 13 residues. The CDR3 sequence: CASSLAIRGGYTF. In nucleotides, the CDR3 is TGTGCCAGCAGCTTAGCGATAAGGGGCGGCTACACCTTC.

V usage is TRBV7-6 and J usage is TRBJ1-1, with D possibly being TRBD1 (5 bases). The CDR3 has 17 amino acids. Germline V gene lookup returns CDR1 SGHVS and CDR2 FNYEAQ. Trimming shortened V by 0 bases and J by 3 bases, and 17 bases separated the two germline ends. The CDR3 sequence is CASSLAPPGTRDTEAFF. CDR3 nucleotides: TGTGCCAGCAGCTTAGCTCCTCCAGGGACCCGGGACACTGAAGCTTTCTTT.

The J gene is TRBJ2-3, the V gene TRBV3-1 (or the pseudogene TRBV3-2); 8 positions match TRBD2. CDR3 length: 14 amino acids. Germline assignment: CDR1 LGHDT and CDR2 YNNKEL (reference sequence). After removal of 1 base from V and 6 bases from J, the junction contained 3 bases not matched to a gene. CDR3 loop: CASSQGLARDTQYF. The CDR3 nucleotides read TGTGCCAGCAGCCAAGGACTAGCGAGGGATACGCAGTATTTT.

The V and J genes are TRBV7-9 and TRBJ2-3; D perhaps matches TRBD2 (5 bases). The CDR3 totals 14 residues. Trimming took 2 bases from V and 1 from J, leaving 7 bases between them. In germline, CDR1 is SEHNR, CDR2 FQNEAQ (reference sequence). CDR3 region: CASSLLAGTDTQYF. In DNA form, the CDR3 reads TGTGCCAGCAGCTTACTAGCAGGCACAGATACGCAGTATTTT.

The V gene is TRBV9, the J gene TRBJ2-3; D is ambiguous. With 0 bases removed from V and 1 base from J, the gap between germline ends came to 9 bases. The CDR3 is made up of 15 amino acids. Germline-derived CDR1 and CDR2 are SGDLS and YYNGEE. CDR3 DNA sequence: TGTGCCAGCAGCGTAGGGAGCGCCGGCACAGATACGCAGTATTTT. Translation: CASSVGSAGTDTQYF.

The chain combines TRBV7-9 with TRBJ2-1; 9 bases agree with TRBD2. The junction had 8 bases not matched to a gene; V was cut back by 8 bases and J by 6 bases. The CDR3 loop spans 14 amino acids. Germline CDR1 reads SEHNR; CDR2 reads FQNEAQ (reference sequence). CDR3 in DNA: TGTGCCAGCGGCTGGCGGGGGGGGCCCAATGAGCAGTTCTTC. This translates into CASGWRGGPNEQFF.

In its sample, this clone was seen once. DNA of the CDR3: TGTGCCAGTAGTTCCGCTAGCACAGATACGCAGTATTTT. Translating it yields CASSSASTDTQYF. This sequence joins TRBV19 and TRBJ2-3; D is undetermined. V was clipped by 5 bases and J by 0 bases, with 6 bases between them. Germline V gives CDR1 LNHDA, CDR2 SQIVND (reference sequence). This CDR3 has 13 residues.

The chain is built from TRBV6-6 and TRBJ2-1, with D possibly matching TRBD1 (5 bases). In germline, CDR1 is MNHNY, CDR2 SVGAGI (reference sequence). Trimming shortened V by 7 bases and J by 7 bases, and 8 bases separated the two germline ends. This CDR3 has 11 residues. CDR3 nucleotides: TGTGCCAGCATCCAGGGAAATGAGCAGTTCTTC. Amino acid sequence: CASIQGNEQFF.

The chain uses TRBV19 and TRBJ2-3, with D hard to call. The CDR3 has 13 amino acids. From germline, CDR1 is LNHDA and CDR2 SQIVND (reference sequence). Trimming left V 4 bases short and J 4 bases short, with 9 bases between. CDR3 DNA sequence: TGTGCCAGTAGTACCAGGTCGGCAGATACGCAGTATTTT. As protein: CASSTRSADTQYF.

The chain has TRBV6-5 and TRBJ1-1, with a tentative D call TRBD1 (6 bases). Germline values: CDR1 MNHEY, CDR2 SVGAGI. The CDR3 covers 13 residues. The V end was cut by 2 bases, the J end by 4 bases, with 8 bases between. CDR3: CASSYGGATEAFF. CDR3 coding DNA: TGTGCCAGCAGTTACGGGGGGGCCACTGAAGCTTTCTTT.

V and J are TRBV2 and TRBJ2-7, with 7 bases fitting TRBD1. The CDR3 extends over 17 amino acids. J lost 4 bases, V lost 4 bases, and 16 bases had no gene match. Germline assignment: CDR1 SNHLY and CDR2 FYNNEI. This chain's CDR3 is CASSAPKLRQGGYEQYF. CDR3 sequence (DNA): TGTGCCAGCAGTGCACCCAAACTGAGACAGGGTGGTTACGAGCAGTACTTC.

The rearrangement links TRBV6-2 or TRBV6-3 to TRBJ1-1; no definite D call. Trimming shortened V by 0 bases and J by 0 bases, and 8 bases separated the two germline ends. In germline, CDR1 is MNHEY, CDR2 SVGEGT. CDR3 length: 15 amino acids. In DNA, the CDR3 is TGTGCCAGCAGTTACTCGGAAAACATGAACACTGAAGCTTTCTTT. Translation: CASSYSENMNTEAFF.

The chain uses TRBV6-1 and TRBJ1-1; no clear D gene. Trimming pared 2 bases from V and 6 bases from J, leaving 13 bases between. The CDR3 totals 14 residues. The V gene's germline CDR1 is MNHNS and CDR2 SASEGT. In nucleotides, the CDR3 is TGTGCCAGCAGTGAATGGACTGGCGTCTCTGAAGCTTTCTTT. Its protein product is CASSEWTGVSEAFF.

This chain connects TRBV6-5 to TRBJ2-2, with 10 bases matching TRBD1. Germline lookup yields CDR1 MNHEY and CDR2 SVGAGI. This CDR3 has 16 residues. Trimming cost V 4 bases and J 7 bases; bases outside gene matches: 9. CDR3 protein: CASSSPGTGDIGELFF. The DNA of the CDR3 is TGTGCCAGCAGTTCCCCCGGGACAGGGGATATCGGGGAGCTGTTTTTT.

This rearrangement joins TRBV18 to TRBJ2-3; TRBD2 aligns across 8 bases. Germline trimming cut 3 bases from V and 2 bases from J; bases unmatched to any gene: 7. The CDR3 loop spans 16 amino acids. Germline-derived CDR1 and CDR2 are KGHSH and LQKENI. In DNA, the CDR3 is TGTGCCAGCTCACCTCAAGCGGGGGCTTCCACAGATACGCAGTATTTT. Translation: CASSPQAGASTDTQYF.

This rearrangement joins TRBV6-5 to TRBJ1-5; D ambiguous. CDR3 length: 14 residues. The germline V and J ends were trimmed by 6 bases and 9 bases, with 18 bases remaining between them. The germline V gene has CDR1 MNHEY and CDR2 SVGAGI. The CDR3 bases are TGTGCCAGCAGGAAAGGCCCCTCCGGCCGGCCCCAGCATTTT. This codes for CASRKGPSGRPQHF.

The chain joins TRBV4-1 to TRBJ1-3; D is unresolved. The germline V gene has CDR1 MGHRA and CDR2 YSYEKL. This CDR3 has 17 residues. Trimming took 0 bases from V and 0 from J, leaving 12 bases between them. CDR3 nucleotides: TGCGCCAGCAGCCAAGATCCTCCGGCGGTCTCTGGAAACACCATATATTTT. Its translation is CASSQDPPAVSGNTIYF.

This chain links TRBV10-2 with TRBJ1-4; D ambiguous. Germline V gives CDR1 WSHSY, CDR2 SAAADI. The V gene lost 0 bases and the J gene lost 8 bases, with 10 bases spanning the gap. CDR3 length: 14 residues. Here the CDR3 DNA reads TGCGCCAGCAGTGAGTCCCGCGTTCTGGAAAAACTGTTTTTT. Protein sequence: CASSESRVLEKLFF.

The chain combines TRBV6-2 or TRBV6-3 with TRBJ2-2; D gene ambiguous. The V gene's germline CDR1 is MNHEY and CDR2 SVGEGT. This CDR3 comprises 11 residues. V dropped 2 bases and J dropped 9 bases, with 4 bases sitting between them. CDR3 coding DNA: TGTGCCAGCAGTTACGGGCGGGAGCTGTTTTTT. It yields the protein CASSYGRELFF.

CDR3 sequence reads: CASSPLIWTQDPYEQYF. The CDR3 DNA reads as TGTGCCAGCAGCCCCCTTATCTGGACACAAGATCCCTACGAGCAGTACTTC. The chain is built from TRBV28 and TRBJ2-7; possibly TRBD1 for D (5 bases). The CDR3 has 17 amino acids. V lost 6 bases and J lost 2, with 23 bases in between. The germline V gene has CDR1 MDHEN and CDR2 SYDVKM.

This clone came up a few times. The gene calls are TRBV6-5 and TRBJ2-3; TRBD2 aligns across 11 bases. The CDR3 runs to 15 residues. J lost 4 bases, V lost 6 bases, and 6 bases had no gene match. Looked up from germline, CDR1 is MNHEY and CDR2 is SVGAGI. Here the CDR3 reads CASSLTSGGSDTQYF. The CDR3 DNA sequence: TGTGCCAGCAGCCTTACTAGCGGGGGTTCAGATACGCAGTATTTT.

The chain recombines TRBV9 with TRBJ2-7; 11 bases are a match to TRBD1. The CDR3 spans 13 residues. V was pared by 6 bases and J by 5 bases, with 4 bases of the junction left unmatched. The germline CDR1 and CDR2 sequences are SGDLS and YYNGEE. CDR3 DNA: TGTGCCAGCACCTCGGGACAGGGGGACGAGCAGTACTTC. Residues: CASTSGQGDEQYF.

The CDR3 DNA sequence: TGTGCCAGCAGTGAAGCGCCAGGGGACGGCCAAGAGACCCAGTACTTC. Translating it yields CASSEAPGDGQETQYF. V usage is TRBV6-1 and J usage is TRBJ2-5; possible D gene TRBD1, 6 bases. The CDR3 has 16 residues. V lost 0 bases, J lost 1 base, and 12 bases lay in between. Germline V CDR1 and CDR2: MNHNS, SASEGT.

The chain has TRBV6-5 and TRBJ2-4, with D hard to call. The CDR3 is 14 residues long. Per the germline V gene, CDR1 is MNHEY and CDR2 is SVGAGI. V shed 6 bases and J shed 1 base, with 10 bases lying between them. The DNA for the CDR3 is TGTGCCAGCAGCCCACTCCCCGCCAAAAACATTCAGTACTTC. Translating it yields CASSPLPAKNIQYF.